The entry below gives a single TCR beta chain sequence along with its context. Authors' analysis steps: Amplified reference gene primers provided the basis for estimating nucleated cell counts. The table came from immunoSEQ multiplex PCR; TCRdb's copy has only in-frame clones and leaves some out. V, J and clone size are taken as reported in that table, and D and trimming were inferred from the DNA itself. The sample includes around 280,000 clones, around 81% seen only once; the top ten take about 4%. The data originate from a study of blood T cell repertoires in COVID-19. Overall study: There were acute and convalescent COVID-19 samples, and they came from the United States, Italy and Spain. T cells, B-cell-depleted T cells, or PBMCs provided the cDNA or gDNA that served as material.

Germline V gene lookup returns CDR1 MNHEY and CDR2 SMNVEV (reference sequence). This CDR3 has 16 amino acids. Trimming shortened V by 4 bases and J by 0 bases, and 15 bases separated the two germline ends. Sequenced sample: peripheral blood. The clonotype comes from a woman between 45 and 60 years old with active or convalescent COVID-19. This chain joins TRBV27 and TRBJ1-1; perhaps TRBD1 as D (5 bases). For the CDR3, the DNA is TGTGCCAGCAGTTATGGGGAGGCAGGGCTGAACACTGAAGCTTTCTTT. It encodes CASSYGEAGLNTEAFF.